This entry lists 5 T cell receptor beta chains sequenced from one sample in a study of blood T cell repertoires in COVID-19. Method: immunoSEQ multiplex PCR; TCRdb's copy keeps in-frame clones and lacks some. The table shows about 170,000 clones, with roughly 81% occurring only once. Sequenced: peripheral blood. These receptor sequences come from a woman of 80 years or more with COVID-19, enrolled during active disease.

The chain has TRBV14 and TRBJ1-6; D unclear. This CDR3 spans 15 amino acids. V lost 2 bases and J 5 bases, leaving 10 bases between the germline ends. The germline gives CDR1 SGHDN, CDR2 FVKESK. The CDR3 spells CASSQQRPHNSPLHF. Written as DNA, the CDR3 is TGTGCCAGCAGCCAACAGCGTCCCCATAATTCACCCCTCCACTTT.

This clone has only one observation. The V gene is TRBV6-2 or TRBV6-3, the J gene TRBJ1-4; a possible D gene is TRBD1 (6 bases). Trimming pared 5 bases from V and 11 bases from J, leaving 9 bases between. The CDR3 runs to 11 residues. Germline CDR1 reads MNHEY; CDR2 reads SVGEGT. CDR3 DNA: TGTGCCAGCAGTACAGGACAGAAACTGTTTTTT. This gives the protein CASSTGQKLFF.

The chain is built from TRBV27 and TRBJ2-7; TRBD1 agrees at 7 bases. Germline CDR1 MNHEY, CDR2 SMNVEV (reference sequence). The CDR3 is made up of 13 amino acids. Trimming removed 5 bases from V and 12 bases from J; junction bases left unmatched: 13. The CDR3 region is CASSPHSSRGWYF. For the CDR3, the DNA is TGTGCCAGCAGTCCCCACAGTTCCAGGGGGTGGTACTTC.

The chain carries TRBV10-3 and TRBJ1-2; 8 bases align to TRBD1. CDR3 length equals 14 residues. Germline V gene sequence: CDR1 ENHRY, CDR2 SYGVKD. V lost 5 bases and J lost 2; bases outside the gene matches: 4. The CDR3 protein is CAISFRDRNYGYTF. The CDR3 coding sequence is TGTGCCATCAGTTTCCGGGACAGGAACTATGGCTACACCTTC.

The chain uses TRBV21-1 and TRBJ2-3; the table's D gene call, TRBD2, was not cross checked with the DNA. TRBV21-1 is noted as a pseudogene. CDR3 size: 13 residues. CDR3 DNA: TGTGCCAGCAGCAAAGGAGGAATAGTTGGGCAGTATTTT. This codes for CASSKGGIVGQYF.